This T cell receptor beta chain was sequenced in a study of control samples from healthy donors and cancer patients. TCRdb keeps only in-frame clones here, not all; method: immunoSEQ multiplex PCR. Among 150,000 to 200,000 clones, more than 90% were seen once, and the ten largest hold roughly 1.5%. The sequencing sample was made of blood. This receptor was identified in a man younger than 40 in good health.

CDR3 DNA: TGTGCCATCAGTGGGGACAGCCTAGGTGAAAAACTGTTTTTT. This gives the protein CAISGDSLGEKLFF. The rearrangement uses TRBV10-3 and TRBJ1-4; 7 nucleotides align to TRBD1. V gave up 4 bases and J gave up 7 bases; unmatched junction bases: 6. The V gene's germline CDR1 is ENHRY and CDR2 SYGVKD. The CDR3 runs 14 residues.